This section outlines one T cell receptor (beta chain) sequence together with its context. Its antigen is still unknown. This entry belongs to a study of regulatory dendritic cells for organ transplantation. Study context: LPS was added to dendritic cell cultures on day 6.

Data came from immunoSEQ multiplex PCR; TCRdb stores just in-frame clones and leaves some out. Of around 19,000 clones in the sample, 80% to 90% were seen once. Sorted subsets were CFSE-labeled and cultured less than six days with allogeneic dendritic cells. Memory T cells were CD45RO+, naive were CD45RA+, sorted by FACS. The CDR3 spans 15 residues. Germline loops: CDR1 KGHSH, CDR2 LQKENI. V was shortened by 0 bases and J by 6 bases, with 11 bases between the two germline ends. Whole-study findings and limits: Among resting subsets, memory CD8+ cells contained the most alloreactive clonotypes. Memory CD8+ clonal expansion seemed more limited with regulatory than mature dendritic cells.

Input material: naive CD4+ T cells from blood cultured with regulatory dendritic cells. Sample subset: CD45RA+ naive T cells. This receptor was identified in a human donor in good health. The chain recombines TRBV18 with TRBJ2-2; D gene uncertain. Written as DNA, the CDR3 is TGTGCCAGCTCACCACCGGATAGGGTCCCCGGGGAGCTGTTTTTT. It yields the protein CASSPPDRVPGELFF.